Listed below are T cell receptor beta chains from one sample, sequenced in a study of blood T cell repertoires in COVID-19. Only in-frame clones appear in the TCRdb table, and some are missing; sequencing was by immunoSEQ multiplex PCR. This table has about 94,000 clones, 80% to 85% appearing once. Sequences were obtained from peripheral blood. The receptors here all came from a man aged 55 to 70 with acute or convalescent COVID-19. The CDR3 runs from the conserved cysteine through the conserved F or W. A D gene is named only where the DNA matches it firmly. Clone sizes are given selectively: once, few, many, or a class where the clone is expanded.

J gene	D gene	clone size	V gene	CDR3 DNA	CDR3 protein
TRBJ2-1	-	-	TRBV29-1	TGCAGCGTGGTTGACAGGAGCTCCTACAATAAGCAGTTCTTC	CSVVDRSSYNKQFF
TRBJ2-3	TRBD2	-	TRBV12-5	TGTGCTAGTGGTTCAAAGCGGGGGCCTAGGGATACGCAGTATTTT	CASGSKRGPRDTQYF
TRBJ1-1	TRBD1	-	TRBV7-2	TGTGCCAGCAGCTTAGGGTCAGGGGGCTGGAACACTGAAGCTTTCTTT	CASSLGSGGWNTEAFF
TRBJ1-3	-	-	TRBV29-1	TGCAGCGTTGTCCGGGAAGGGGGAAACACCATATATTTT	CSVVREGGNTIYF
TRBJ1-2	TRBD1	-	TRBV5-4	TGTGCCAGCACCGGGACAGGGGGCATCTATGGCTACACCTTC	CASTGTGGIYGYTF
TRBJ2-3	TRBD1	-	TRBV15	TGTGCCACCAGAGAACAGGGGGCCCCGGATACGCAGTATTTT	CATREQGAPDTQYF
TRBJ2-1	-	few	TRBV5-8	TGTGCCAGCAGCTTGGAAGGAGGGTTTAATGAGCAGTTCTTC	CASSLEGGFNEQFF
TRBJ1-1	-	-	TRBV18	TGTGCCAGCTCACCACGTCAGGGAAGGAACACTGAAGCTTTCTTT	CASSPRQGRNTEAFF
TRBJ2-5	-	-	TRBV7-9	TGTGCCAGCAGCTACCAGACAGCGCAAGAGACCCAGTACTTC	CASSYQTAQETQYF
TRBJ2-1	TRBD1	-	TRBV24-1	TGTGCCACCAGTGATTCTGGACAGGGAGTTGAGCAGTTCTTC	CATSDSGQGVEQFF
TRBJ1-1	-	-	TRBV19	TGTGCCAGTAGTAGGGGGGGCCGGCGGAACACTGAAGCTTTCTTT	CASSRGGRRNTEAFF
TRBJ1-6	-	-	TRBV9	TGTGCCAGCAGCGTCCGGGGGATAGGGAATTCACCCCTCCACTTT	CASSVRGIGNSPLHF
TRBJ2-3	TRBD2	-	TRBV29-1	TGCAGCGTTGAACGAGCGGGGGGGCCGGATACGCAGTATTTT	CSVERAGGPDTQYF
TRBJ2-6	-	few	TRBV6-4	TGTGCCAGCAGCCCGGGGGTGATCTCTGGGGCCAACGTCCTGACTTTC	CASSPGVISGANVLTF
TRBJ1-6	-	-	TRBV15	TGTGCCACCAGCAGAGAACGGGGGGGTAATAATTCACCCCTCCACTTT	CATSRERGGNNSPLHF
TRBJ1-6	-	-	TRBV20-1	TGCAGTGCTAGTCAGGGAGGGTCCAATTCACCCCTCCACTTT	CSASQGGSNSPLHF
TRBJ1-5	-	-	TRBV3-1/TRBV3-2	TGTGCCAGCAGCCAAGTGAGAGGGCCCCAGCATTTT	CASSQVRGPQHF
TRBJ2-3	TRBD2	-	TRBV7-3	TGTGCCAGCAGTACCGGGACTAGCGGCCCAGGAGATACGCAGTATTTT	CASSTGTSGPGDTQYF
TRBJ1-1	TRBD1	-	TRBV7-3	TGTGCCAGCAGCCGCTCCGGGACAGGGTCTGAAGCTTTCTTT	CASSRSGTGSEAFF
TRBJ2-3	-	-	TRBV7-2	TGTGCCAGCAGCTTAGCCGCACTAGGGAGCAATGCAGATACGCAGTATTTT	CASSLAALGSNADTQYF
TRBJ2-7	-	once	TRBV28	TGTGCCAGCAGTCCGCCGGGGGGCCCTACCTACGAGCAGTACTTC	CASSPPGGPTYEQYF
TRBJ2-3	-	-	TRBV6-6	TGTGCCAGCAGTCAAAGGGTACTAGATCTGGGCACAGATACGCAGTATTTT	CASSQRVLDLGTDTQYF
TRBJ2-1	-	-	TRBV9	TGTGCCAGCAGCGTAGGGCAGGGAGGTGTCAATGAGCAGTTCTTC	CASSVGQGGVNEQFF
TRBJ1-2	-	-	TRBV6-5	TGTGCCAGCAGCCCATCTCCCGGGGCTAACTATGGCTACACCTTC	CASSPSPGANYGYTF
TRBJ1-2	-	-	TRBV5-5	TGTGCCAGCAGCTTGACAAACGACTATGGCTACACCTTC	CASSLTNDYGYTF
TRBJ2-1	TRBD2	-	TRBV5-4	TGTGCCAGCAGCTCGGGACTAGCGGGGGGGCGAAATGAGCAGTTCTTC	CASSSGLAGGRNEQFF
TRBJ2-5	-	-	TRBV11-1	TGTGCCAGCAGCTTGATCGTAACGGGAGCCCGGGAGACCCAGTACTTC	CASSLIVTGARETQYF
TRBJ1-3	-	-	TRBV12-3/TRBV12-4	TGTGCCAGCAGTGTCAACAGGGGAAACACCATATATTTT	CASSVNRGNTIYF
TRBJ2-1	-	-	TRBV5-4	TGTGCCAGCAGCTTGGGAGCGAGCTCCTACAATGAGCAGTTCTTC	CASSLGASSYNEQFF
TRBJ2-1	TRBD2	-	TRBV6-6	TGTGCCAGCAGTTACTTAGCGGGGGCCTTTAATAATGAGCAGTTCTTC	CASSYLAGAFNNEQFF
TRBJ2-3	TRBD2	-	TRBV11-2	TGTGCCAGCAGCTGGGGACTAACGCGCACAGATACGCAGTATTTT	CASSWGLTRTDTQYF
TRBJ1-1	-	once	TRBV5-6	TGTGCCAGCAGCCTCGGACACGGGGGGACTGAAGCTTTCTTT	CASSLGHGGTEAFF
TRBJ1-4	-	-	TRBV7-2	TGTGCCAGCAGACACGAGAGGAATGAAAAACTGTTTTTT	CASRHERNEKLFF
TRBJ1-2	-	once	TRBV6-5	TGTGCCAGCAGTATGGGACACGGACTCTATGGCTACACCTTC	CASSMGHGLYGYTF
TRBJ1-5	-	few	TRBV7-2	TGTGCCAGCAGCTTAGTACAAGCCGCGGAGCCCCAGCATTTT	CASSLVQAAEPQHF
TRBJ2-1	-	-	TRBV7-9	TGTGCCAGCAGCCCTCCACCCGGTTTAGATGAGCAGTTCTTC	CASSPPPGLDEQFF
TRBJ2-1	TRBD2	-	TRBV7-2	TGTGCCAGCAGCTTCTTAGCGGGGGCCACGGGGAATGAGCAGTTCTTC	CASSFLAGATGNEQFF
TRBJ1-1	TRBD1	-	TRBV19	TGTGCCACCAGGGACAGCCAGTATAGCGCTGAAGCTTTCTTT	CATRDSQYSAEAFF
TRBJ2-7	-	-	TRBV18	TGTGCCAGCTCACCACCGGCAGGGTGGGAGCAGTACTTC	CASSPPAGWEQYF
TRBJ2-2	-	-	TRBV29-1	TGCAGCGTTGACGTCAGAAACACCGGGGAGCTGTTTTTT	CSVDVRNTGELFF
TRBJ2-3	-	-	TRBV9	TGTGCCAGCAGCGTAGGTCCAGGGGCCACAGATACGCAGTATTTT	CASSVGPGATDTQYF
TRBJ2-6	-	-	TRBV7-6	TGTGCCAGCAGCTTAGAGGGGCAGAGCGCGGCCAACGTCCTGACTTTC	CASSLEGQSAANVLTF
TRBJ1-1	-	-	TRBV30	TGTGCCTGGAGTGCCCAGGGGAACACTGAAGCTTTCTTT	CAWSAQGNTEAFF
TRBJ1-1	TRBD1	-	TRBV2	TGTGCCAGCAGCGCCGACTGGACAGGGGGGAACACTGAAGCTTTCTTT	CASSADWTGGNTEAFF
TRBJ2-1	TRBD2	-	TRBV25-1	TGTGCCAGCAGTTCCGGACTAGGGGTCTACAATGAGCAGTTCTTC	CASSSGLGVYNEQFF
TRBJ1-1	-	-	TRBV3-1/TRBV3-2	TGTGCCAGCAGCCCCGGTAGGAACACTGAAGCTTTCTTT	CASSPGRNTEAFF
TRBJ2-5	-	-	TRBV5-4	TGTGCCAGCAGTTGGAAGGACAGCCGGGAGACCCAGTACTTC	CASSWKDSRETQYF
TRBJ1-2	-	-	TRBV9	TGTGCCAGCAGAGAGGACCAGGGTTTCTATGGCTACACCTTC	CASREDQGFYGYTF
TRBJ2-3	-	-	TRBV2	TGTGCCAGCAGGCACGACACCACAGATACGCAGTATTTT	CASRHDTTDTQYF
TRBJ2-7	TRBD1	-	TRBV18	TGTGCCAGCTCACCAATTATTCCGGGACAGGGTTCGAACTACGAGCAGTACTTC	CASSPIIPGQGSNYEQYF